Relative to its sample, the clone carrying this T cell receptor beta chain is medium-sized (0.01 to 0.1%). Antigen: not known. None of the patients had undergone any treatment ahead of thyroid surgery. Per the original data handling: In papillary thyroid cancer, a distant-metastasis classifier was built using CDR3 differences across clinicopathological groups. TCRdb reanalyzed the PCR reads via MiXCR. In this record, the V and J calls reflect TCRdb's handling and not the investigators' own analysis. The data hold around 25,000 clones, with about 26% observed a single time. This specimen comes from a study of metastatic and nonmetastatic thyroid tumors. Study at large: The authors compared repertoires across blood and tumor or nodule tissue from malignant and benign thyroid patients.

Findings and caveats of the study: The reported finding was significantly higher TCR beta diversity in malignant thyroid tumors relative to benign nodules, in blood and tumor.

Germline V lookup: CDR1 SGHRS, CDR2 YFSETQ. The V and J ends lost 4 bases and 6 bases, in that order; junction bases with no gene match: 11. CDR3 length: 15 amino acids. The clonotype comes from a male donor with papillary thyroid cancer or a benign thyroid nodule (not recorded which). Some clones in this sample may be carry-over from other donors' samples. The chain employs TRBV5-1 and TRBJ2-7, with 9 positions matching TRBD1. Sequenced sample: blood. CDR3 in amino acids: CASSGTGGRGAEQYF. In DNA form, the CDR3 reads TGCGCCAGCAGCGGCACAGGGGGCCGTGGGGCCGAGCAGTACTTC.